This T cell receptor beta chain was identified during a study of cytomegalovirus exposure and HLA in healthy donors. Regarding the study as a whole: In a later analysis, a missense DCLRE1C variant was linked to TCR beta V- and J-gene trimming. The records held CMV serostatus as the only immune exposure information. In vitro testing confirmed a few CMV-associated chains as specific for CMV antigens.

PCR was performed using 60 Vbeta and 13 Jbeta primers. TCRdb keeps only in-frame clones here, not all; method: immunoSEQ multiplex PCR. The sample carries around 98,000 clones, about 70% recorded once. Among the donors, all were healthy bone marrow donors. This clone was detected many times. Antigen unknown. Per the germline V gene, CDR1 is LNHNV and CDR2 is YYDKDF (reference sequence). The CDR3 is made up of 15 amino acids. Trimming took 1 base from V and 7 from J; bases not matched to a gene: 3. V usage is TRBV15 and J usage is TRBJ2-1; 11 bases map to TRBD1. The specimen sequenced was PBMCs. The receptor was isolated from a human donor in good health. The CDR3: CATSRGGTGGNEQFF. The CDR3 DNA reads as TGTGCCACCAGCAGAGGAGGGACAGGGGGAAATGAGCAGTTCTTC.